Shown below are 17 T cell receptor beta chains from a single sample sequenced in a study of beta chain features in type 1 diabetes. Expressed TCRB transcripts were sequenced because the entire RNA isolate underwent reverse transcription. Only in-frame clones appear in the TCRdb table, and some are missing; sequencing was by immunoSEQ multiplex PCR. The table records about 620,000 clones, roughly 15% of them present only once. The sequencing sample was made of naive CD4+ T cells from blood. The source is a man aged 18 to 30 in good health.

The CDR3: CASSLEGAAEAFF. In DNA, the CDR3 is TGCGCCAGCAGCTTGGAGGGGGCCGCTGAAGCTTTCTTT. This sequence joins TRBV5-1 and TRBJ1-1; 7 bases are shared with TRBD1. This CDR3 spans 13 amino acids. Germline V CDR1 and CDR2: SGHRS, YFSETQ. After removal of 0 bases from V and 6 bases from J, the junction contained 2 bases not matched to a gene.

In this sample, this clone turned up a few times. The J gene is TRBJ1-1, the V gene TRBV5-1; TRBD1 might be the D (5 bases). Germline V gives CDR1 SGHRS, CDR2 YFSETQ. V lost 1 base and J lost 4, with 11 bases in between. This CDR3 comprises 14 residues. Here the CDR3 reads CASSLSRAGTEAFF. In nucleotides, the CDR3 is TGCGCCAGCAGCTTGAGCAGGGCTGGCACTGAAGCTTTCTTT.

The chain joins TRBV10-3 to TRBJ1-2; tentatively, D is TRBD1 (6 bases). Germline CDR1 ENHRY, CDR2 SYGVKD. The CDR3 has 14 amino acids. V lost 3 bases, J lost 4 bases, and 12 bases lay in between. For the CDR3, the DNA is TGTGCCATCAGTGATCGGGGACAACTCTATGGCTACACCTTC. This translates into CAISDRGQLYGYTF.

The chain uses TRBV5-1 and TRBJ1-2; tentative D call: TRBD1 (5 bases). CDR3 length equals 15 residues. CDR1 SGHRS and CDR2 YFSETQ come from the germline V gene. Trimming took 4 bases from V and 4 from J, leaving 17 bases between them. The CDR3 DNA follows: TGCGCCAGCAGCGTCTCCTTGGGACGTAGCTATGGCTACACCTTC. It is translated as CASSVSLGRSYGYTF.

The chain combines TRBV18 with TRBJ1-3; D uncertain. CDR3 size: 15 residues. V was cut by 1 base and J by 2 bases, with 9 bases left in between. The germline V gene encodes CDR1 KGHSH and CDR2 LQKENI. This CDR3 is CASSPLRGPGNTIYF. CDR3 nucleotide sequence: TGTGCCAGCTCACCACTCCGAGGGCCTGGAAACACCATATATTTT.

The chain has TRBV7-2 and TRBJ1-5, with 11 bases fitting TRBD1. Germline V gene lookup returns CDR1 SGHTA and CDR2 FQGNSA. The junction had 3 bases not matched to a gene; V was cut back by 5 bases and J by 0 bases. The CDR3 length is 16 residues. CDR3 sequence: CASSPGQGASNQPQHF. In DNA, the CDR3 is TGTGCCAGCAGCCCTGGACAGGGGGCTAGCAATCAGCCCCAGCATTTT.

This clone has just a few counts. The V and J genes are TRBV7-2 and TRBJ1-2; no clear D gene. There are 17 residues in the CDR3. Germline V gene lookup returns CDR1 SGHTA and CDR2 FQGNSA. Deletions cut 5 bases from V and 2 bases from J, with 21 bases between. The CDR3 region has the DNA TGTGCCAGCAGCCCGCTGGTAGGTGGAGGGAAAAACTATGGCTACACCTTC. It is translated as CASSPLVGGGKNYGYTF. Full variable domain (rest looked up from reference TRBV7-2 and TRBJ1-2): GAGVSQSPSNKVTEKGKDVELRCDPISGHTALYWYRQSLGQGLEFLIYFQGNSAPDKSGLPSDRFSAERTGGSVSTLTIQRTQQEDSAVYLCASSPLVGGGKNYGYTFGSGTRLTVV.

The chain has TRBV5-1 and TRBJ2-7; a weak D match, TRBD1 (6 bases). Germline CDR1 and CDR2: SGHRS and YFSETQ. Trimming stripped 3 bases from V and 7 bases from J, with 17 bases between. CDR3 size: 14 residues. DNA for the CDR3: TGCGCCAGCAGCTCCGGGACAACCTTCGGGGAGCAGTACTTC. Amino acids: CASSSGTTFGEQYF.

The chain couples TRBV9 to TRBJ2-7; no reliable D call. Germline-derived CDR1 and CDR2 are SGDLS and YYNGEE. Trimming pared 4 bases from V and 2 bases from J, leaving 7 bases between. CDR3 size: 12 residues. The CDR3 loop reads CASSPRPYEQYF. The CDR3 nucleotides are TGTGCCAGCAGCCCCAGGCCCTACGAGCAGTACTTC.

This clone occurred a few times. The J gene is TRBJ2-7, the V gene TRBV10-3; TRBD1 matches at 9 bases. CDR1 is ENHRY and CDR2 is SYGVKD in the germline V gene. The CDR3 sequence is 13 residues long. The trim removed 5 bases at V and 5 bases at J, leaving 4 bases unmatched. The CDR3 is CAISLTGGHEQYF. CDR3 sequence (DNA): TGTGCCATCAGTTTAACAGGGGGCCACGAGCAGTACTTC.

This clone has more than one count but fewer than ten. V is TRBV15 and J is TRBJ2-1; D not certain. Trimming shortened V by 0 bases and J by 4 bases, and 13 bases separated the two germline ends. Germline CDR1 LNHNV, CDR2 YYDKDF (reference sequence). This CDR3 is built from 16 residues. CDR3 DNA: TGTGCCACCAGCAGAGATCCGAGGACGAGGTACAATGAGCAGTTCTTC. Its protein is CATSRDPRTRYNEQFF.

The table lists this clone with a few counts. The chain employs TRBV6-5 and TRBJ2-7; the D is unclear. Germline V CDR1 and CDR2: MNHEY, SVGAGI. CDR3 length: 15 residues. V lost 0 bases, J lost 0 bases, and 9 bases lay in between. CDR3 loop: CASSYSGYDSYEQYF. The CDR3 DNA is TGTGCCAGCAGTTACTCGGGCTACGACTCCTACGAGCAGTACTTC.

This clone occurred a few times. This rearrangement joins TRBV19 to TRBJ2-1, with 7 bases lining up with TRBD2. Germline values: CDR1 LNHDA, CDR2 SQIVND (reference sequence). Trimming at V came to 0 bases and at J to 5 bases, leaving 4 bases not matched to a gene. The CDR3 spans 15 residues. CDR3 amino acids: CASSIEGAGDNEQFF. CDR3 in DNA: TGTGCCAGTAGTATAGAAGGCGCGGGAGACAATGAGCAGTTCTTC.

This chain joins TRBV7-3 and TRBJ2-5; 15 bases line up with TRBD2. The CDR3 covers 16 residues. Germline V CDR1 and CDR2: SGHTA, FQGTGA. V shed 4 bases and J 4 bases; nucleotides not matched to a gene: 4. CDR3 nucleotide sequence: TGTGCCAGCAGCTCAGGGACTAGCGGGGGGACAGAGACCCAGTACTTC. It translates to CASSSGTSGGTETQYF.

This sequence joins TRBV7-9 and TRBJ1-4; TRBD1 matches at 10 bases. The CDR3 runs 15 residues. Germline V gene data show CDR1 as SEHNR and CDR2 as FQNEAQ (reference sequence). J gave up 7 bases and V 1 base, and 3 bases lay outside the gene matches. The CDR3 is CASSLGQGAIEKLFF. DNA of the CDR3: TGTGCCAGCAGCTTAGGACAGGGGGCAATTGAAAAACTGTTTTTT.

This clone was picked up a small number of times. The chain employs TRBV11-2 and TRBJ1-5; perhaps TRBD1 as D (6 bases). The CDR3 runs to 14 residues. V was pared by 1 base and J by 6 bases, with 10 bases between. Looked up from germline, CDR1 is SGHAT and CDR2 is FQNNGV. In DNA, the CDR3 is TGTGCCAGCAGCTTAGGGGGGGCAGGTCAGCCCCAGCATTTT. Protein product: CASSLGGAGQPQHF.

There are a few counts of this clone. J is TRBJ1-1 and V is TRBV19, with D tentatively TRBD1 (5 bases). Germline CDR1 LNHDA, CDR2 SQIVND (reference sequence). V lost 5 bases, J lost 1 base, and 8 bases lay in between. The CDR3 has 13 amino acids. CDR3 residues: CASSRDGNTEAFF. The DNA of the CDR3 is TGTGCCAGTAGTCGGGACGGGAACACTGAAGCTTTCTTT. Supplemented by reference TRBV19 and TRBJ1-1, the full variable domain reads DGGITQSPKYLFRKEGQNVTLSCEQNLNHDAMYWYRQDPGQGLRLIYYSQIVNDFQKGDIAEGYSVSREKKESFPLTVTSAQKNPTAFYLCASSRDGNTEAFFGQGTRLTVV.